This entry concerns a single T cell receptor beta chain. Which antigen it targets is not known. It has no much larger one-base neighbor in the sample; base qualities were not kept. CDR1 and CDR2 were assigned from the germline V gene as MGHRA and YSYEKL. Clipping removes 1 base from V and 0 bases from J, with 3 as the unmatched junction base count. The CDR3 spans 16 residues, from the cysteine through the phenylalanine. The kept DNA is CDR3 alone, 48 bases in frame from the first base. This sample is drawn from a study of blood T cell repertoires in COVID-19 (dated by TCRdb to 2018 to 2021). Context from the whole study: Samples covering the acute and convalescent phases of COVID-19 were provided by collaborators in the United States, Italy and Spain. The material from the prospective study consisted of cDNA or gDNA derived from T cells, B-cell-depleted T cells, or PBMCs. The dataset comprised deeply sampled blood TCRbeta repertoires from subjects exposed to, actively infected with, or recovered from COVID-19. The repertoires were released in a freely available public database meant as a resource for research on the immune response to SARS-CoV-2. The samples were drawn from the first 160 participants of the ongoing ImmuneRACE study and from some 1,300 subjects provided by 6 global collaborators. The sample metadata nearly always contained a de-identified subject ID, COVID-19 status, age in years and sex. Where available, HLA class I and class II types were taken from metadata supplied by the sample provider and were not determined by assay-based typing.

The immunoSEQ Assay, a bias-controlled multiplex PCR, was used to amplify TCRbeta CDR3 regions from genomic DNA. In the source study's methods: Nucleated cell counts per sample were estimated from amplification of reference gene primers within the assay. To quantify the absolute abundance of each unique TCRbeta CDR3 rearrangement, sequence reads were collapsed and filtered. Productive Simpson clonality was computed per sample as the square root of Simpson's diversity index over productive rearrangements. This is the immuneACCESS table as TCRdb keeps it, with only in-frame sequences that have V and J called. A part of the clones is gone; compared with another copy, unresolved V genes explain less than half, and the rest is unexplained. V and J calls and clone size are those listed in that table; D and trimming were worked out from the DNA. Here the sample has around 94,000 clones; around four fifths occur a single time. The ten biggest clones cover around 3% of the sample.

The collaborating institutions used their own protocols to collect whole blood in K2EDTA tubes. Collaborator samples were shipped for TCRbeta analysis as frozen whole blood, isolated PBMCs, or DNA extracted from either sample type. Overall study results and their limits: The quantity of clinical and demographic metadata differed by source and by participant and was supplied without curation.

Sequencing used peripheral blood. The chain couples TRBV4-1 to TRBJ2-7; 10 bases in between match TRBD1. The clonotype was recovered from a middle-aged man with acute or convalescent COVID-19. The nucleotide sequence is TGCGCCAGCAGCCAAGCCAGGACAGGGGGCTCCTACGAGCAGTACTTC. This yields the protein CASSQARTGGSYEQYF.